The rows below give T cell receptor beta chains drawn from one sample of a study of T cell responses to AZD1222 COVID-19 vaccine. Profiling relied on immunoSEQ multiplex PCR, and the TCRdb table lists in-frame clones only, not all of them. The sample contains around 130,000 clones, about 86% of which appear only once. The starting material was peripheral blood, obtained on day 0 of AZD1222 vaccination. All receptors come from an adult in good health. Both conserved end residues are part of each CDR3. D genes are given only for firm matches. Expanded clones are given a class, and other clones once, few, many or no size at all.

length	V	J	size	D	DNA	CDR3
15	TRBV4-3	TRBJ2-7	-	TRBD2	TGCGCCAGCAGCCAAGAACCAGCGGGGACCTACGAGCAGTACTTC	CASSQEPAGTYEQYF
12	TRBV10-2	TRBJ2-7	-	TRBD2	TGCGCCAGCGCCGGGGGGGCCTACGAGCAGTACTTC	CASAGGAYEQYF
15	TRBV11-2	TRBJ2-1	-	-	TGTGCCAGCAGCTTTGGTCCCGAACACCACAATGAGCAGTTCTTC	CASSFGPEHHNEQFF
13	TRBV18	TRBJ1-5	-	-	TGTGCCAGCTCGGCAGACGTCCATCAGCCCCAGCATTTT	CASSADVHQPQHF
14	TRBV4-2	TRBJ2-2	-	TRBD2	TGTGCCAGCAGCGGAGGGACTAGCTCCGGGGAGCTGTTTTTT	CASSGGTSSGELFF
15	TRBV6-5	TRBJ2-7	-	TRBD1	TGTGCCGTCAAGGGGACAGCCGAACCTTCCTACGAGCAGTACTTC	CAVKGTAEPSYEQYF
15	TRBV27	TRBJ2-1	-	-	TGTGCCAGCAGTGATTCAGGGGGGATAGACAATGAGCAGTTCTTC	CASSDSGGIDNEQFF
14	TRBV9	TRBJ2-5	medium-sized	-	TGTGCCAGCAGCGTAGAACAGCTAGCGGAGACCCAGTACTTC	CASSVEQLAETQYF
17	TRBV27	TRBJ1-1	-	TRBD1	TGTGCCAGCAGAGATCGACAGGGACCCTTCTTGAGCACTGAAGCTTTCTTT	CASRDRQGPFLSTEAFF
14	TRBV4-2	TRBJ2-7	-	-	TGTGCCAGCAGCCGAGGAACATCCTACCCGGAGCAGTACTTC	CASSRGTSYPEQYF
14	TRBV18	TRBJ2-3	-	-	TGTGCCAGCTCGTCAAGGGGAGCGGCAGATACGCAGTATTTT	CASSSRGAADTQYF
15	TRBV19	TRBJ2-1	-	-	TGTGCCAGTAAAATTGTCGCGGGGTTCAACAATGAGCAGTTCTTC	CASKIVAGFNNEQFF
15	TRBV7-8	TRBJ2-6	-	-	TGTGCCAGCAGCTTTGAGGGGGCTGGGGCCAACGTCCTGACTTTC	CASSFEGAGANVLTF
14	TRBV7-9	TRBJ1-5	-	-	TGTGCCAGCAGCTTTTCGACAGACAATCAGCCCCAGCATTTT	CASSFSTDNQPQHF
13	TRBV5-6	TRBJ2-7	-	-	TGTGCCAGCAGCTTGTCTTGGGGCTACGAGCAGTACTTC	CASSLSWGYEQYF
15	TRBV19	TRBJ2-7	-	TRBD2	TGTGCCAGTAGTATAGACAGGACTAGTCGTTACGAGCAGTACTTC	CASSIDRTSRYEQYF
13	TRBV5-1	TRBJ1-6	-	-	TGCGCCAGCAGCTTGGAATTGAATTCACCCCTCCACTTT	CASSLELNSPLHF
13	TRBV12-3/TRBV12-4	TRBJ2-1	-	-	TGTGCATTACAGAGGACCCTTTACAATGAGCAGTTCTTC	CALQRTLYNEQFF
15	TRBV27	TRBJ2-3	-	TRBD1	TGTGCCAGCAGTTTAGGAACAGGGGGATTAGATACGCAGTATTTT	CASSLGTGGLDTQYF
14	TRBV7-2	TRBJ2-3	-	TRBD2	TGTGCCAGCAGCTCCGGGGGGGCTACAGATACGCAGTATTTT	CASSSGGATDTQYF
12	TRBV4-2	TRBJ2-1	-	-	TGTGCCAGCAGCCAAGCCGACAATGAGCAGTTCTTC	CASSQADNEQFF
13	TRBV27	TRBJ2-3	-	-	TGTGCCAGCAGTTTATCCCGGGGGGATACGCAGTATTTT	CASSLSRGDTQYF
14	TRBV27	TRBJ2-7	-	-	TGTGCCAGCAGTGCCTACAGGGTGGAGTACGAGCAGTACTTC	CASSAYRVEYEQYF
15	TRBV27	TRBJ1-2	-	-	TGTGCCAGCAGCCCAACAGACTCGACCGACCCTGGCTACACCTTC	CASSPTDSTDPGYTF
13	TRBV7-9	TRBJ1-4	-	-	TGTGCCAGCAGCTTGCAAACTAATGAAAAACTGTTTTTT	CASSLQTNEKLFF
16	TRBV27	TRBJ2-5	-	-	TGTGCCAGCAGAACCCAGGGGATGGGTTGGCAAGAGACCCAGTACTTC	CASRTQGMGWQETQYF
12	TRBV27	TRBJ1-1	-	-	TGTGCCAGCAGTTTATTAGGGAGTAGGGCTTTCTTT	CASSLLGSRAFF
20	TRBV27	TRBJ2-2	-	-	TGTGCCAGCAGTTTTACAGGACAGACTATGATTGGCGGTAACACCGGGGAGCTGTTTTTT	CASSFTGQTMIGGNTGELFF
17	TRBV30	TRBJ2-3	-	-	TGTGCCTGGAGTGTACGACTAGGGCGGGATAACCGGGATACGCAGTATTTT	CAWSVRLGRDNRDTQYF
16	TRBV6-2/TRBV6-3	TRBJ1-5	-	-	TGTGCCAGCAGTCCCCCCCGGTCCTACGAGGATCAGCCCCAGCATTTT	CASSPPRSYEDQPQHF
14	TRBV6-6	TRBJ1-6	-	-	TGTGCCAGCTGGCAGGGCCCGAATAATTCACCCCTCCACTTT	CASWQGPNNSPLHF
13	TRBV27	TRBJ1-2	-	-	TGTGCCAGCAGTCTTACGGCCCAGCGTGGCTACACCTTC	CASSLTAQRGYTF
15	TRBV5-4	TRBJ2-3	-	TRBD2	TGTGCCAGCAGCTCATACCGGACTAGTACAGATACGCAGTATTTT	CASSSYRTSTDTQYF
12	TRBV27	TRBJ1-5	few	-	TGTGCCAGCGGTCGGGGACGACAGCCCCAGCATTTT	CASGRGRQPQHF
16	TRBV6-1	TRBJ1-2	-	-	TGTGCCAGCAGTGAAGCTTGGGTGACATACACCCATGGCTACACCTTC	CASSEAWVTYTHGYTF
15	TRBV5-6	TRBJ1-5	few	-	TGTGCCAGCAGCCTGGGAACTACGCGAGATCAGCCCCAGCATTTT	CASSLGTTRDQPQHF
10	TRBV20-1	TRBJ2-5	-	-	TGCAGACCCGATGGAGGGACCCAGTACTTC	CRPDGGTQYF
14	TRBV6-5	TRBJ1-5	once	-	TGTGCCAGCAGTTACTCAGGGGAGGAACAGCCCCAGCATTTT	CASSYSGEEQPQHF
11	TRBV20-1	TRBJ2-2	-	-	TGCAGTGCTAGCGGAGCCGGGGAGCTGTTTTTT	CSASGAGELFF
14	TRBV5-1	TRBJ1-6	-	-	TGCGCCAGCAGCTTGGGACAGTCCCTTTCACCCCTCCACTTT	CASSLGQSLSPLHF
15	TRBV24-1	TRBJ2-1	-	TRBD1	TGTGCCACCAGTGACCTGGGACAGACCTACAATGAGCAGTTCTTC	CATSDLGQTYNEQFF
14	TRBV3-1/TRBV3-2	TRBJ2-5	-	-	TGTGCCAGCGAGGTAGCGCGAGCGGAGGAGACCCAGTACTTC	CASEVARAEETQYF
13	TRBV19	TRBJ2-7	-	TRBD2	TGTGCCAGTACCCCGGGAGGCTCCTACGAGCAGTACTTC	CASTPGGSYEQYF
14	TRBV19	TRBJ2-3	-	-	TGTGCCAGTAGTATAGGACTACGCACAGATACGCAGTATTTT	CASSIGLRTDTQYF
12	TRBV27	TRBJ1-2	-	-	TGTGCCAGCGGGGCCGGTCCCTATGGCTACACCTTC	CASGAGPYGYTF